Shown below are 29 T cell receptor beta chains from a single sample sequenced in a study of CD8+ T cells in alopecia areata. Extracted from the samples, RNA was reverse transcribed into cDNA to serve as the sequencing template. Profiled with immunoSEQ multiplex PCR; TCRdb holds only in-frame clones, not every one. This table has around 190,000 clones, 56% appearing once. The sequencing sample was made of CD8+ T cells sorted from blood. Every receptor here comes from a human donor in good health.

CDR3 in amino acids: CASSLGGLAGPDTQYF. The DNA of the CDR3 is TGTGCCAGCAGCTTAGGGGGACTAGCCGGCCCCGATACGCAGTATTTT. This chain connects TRBV7-8 to TRBJ2-3; 9 nucleotides line up with TRBD2. The CDR3 is 16 amino acids. V dropped 1 base and J dropped 6; count of bases not matched to a gene: 8. Germline-derived CDR1 and CDR2 are SGHVS and FQNEAQ.

The chain uses TRBV30 and TRBJ2-1; perhaps TRBD2 as D (6 bases). CDR1 GTSNPN and CDR2 SVGIG come from the germline V gene (reference sequence). Trimming left V 5 bases short and J 1 base short, with 21 bases between. The CDR3 consists of 17 residues. DNA for the CDR3: TGTGCCTGGGAGCCTGGGGTAGCGGACATTTCCTACAATGAGCAGTTCTTC. This gives the protein CAWEPGVADISYNEQFF.

The genes are TRBV30 and TRBJ2-1; 9 bases agree with TRBD1. The V gene's germline CDR1 is GTSNPN and CDR2 SVGIG (reference sequence). With 5 bases clipped from V and 5 bases from J, the junction kept 10 bases outside the gene matches. CDR3 size: 15 residues. The CDR3 region has the DNA TGTGCCTGGGACCCGGACAGGGGACAAAACAATGAGCAGTTCTTC. Its translation: CAWDPDRGQNNEQFF.

This chain joins TRBV29-1 and TRBJ2-5, with TRBD1 identical over 7 bases. Looked up from germline, CDR1 is SQVTM and CDR2 is ANQGSEA. The CDR3 is made up of 12 amino acids. CDR3 residues: CSHERGPETQYF. Here the CDR3 DNA reads TGCAGTCATGAGAGGGGGCCGGAGACCCAGTACTTC.

V is TRBV2 and J is TRBJ2-6; D is possibly TRBD1 or TRBD2 (5 bases each). From germline, CDR1 is SNHLY and CDR2 FYNNEI. V was trimmed by 8 bases and J by 0 bases, leaving 11 bases between them. The CDR3 is made up of 15 amino acids. CDR3 loop: CASGGDVSGANVLTF. The CDR3 DNA sequence: TGTGCCAGCGGTGGGGACGTCTCTGGGGCCAACGTCCTGACTTTC.

This clone showed up just a few times. The rearrangement links TRBV25-1 to TRBJ1-1; a weak D match, TRBD1 (5 bases). Trimming shortened V by 3 bases and J by 2 bases, and 7 bases separated the two germline ends. Germline lookup yields CDR1 MGHDK and CDR2 SYGVNS. CDR3 size: 13 residues. The CDR3 DNA is TGTGCCAGCAGTGAGGGGCGCAACACTGAAGCTTTCTTT. Translated: CASSEGRNTEAFF.

The gene calls are TRBV30 and TRBJ2-2; D remains unclear. Germline assignment: CDR1 GTSNPN and CDR2 SVGIG (reference sequence). V dropped 1 base and J dropped 2 bases, with 8 bases sitting between them. This CDR3 spans 14 amino acids. CDR3 in amino acids: CAWSESLNTGELFF. The CDR3 coding sequence is TGTGCCTGGAGTGAGAGCCTAAACACCGGGGAGCTGTTTTTT.

This clone was counted only a few times. This sequence joins TRBV7-8 and TRBJ1-5, with 9 bases that match TRBD1. The CDR3 runs 15 residues. J gave up 3 bases and V 5 bases, and 5 bases lay outside the gene matches. Germline V gene lookup returns CDR1 SGHVS and CDR2 FQNEAQ. CDR3 nucleotide sequence: TGTGCCAGCAGCCAGGACAGGGGAGTCAATCAGCCCCAGCATTTT. Protein: CASSQDRGVNQPQHF.

This chain links TRBV27 with TRBJ2-3, with D hard to call. The CDR3 has 14 residues. The V end was cut by 5 bases, the J end by 2 bases, with 11 bases between. CDR1 MNHEY and CDR2 SMNVEV come from the germline V gene (reference sequence). CDR3 sequence (DNA): TGTGCCAGCAGTACCCTTCCCCCCACAGATACGCAGTATTTT. Its protein is CASSTLPPTDTQYF.

This rearrangement joins TRBV5-1 to TRBJ1-1; 7 bases are a match to TRBD1. This CDR3 spans 13 amino acids. Germline assignment: CDR1 SGHRS and CDR2 YFSETQ. Trimming took 3 bases from V and 2 from J; bases not matched to a gene: 1. This CDR3 is CASSWDSNTEAFF. CDR3 nucleotide sequence: TGCGCCAGCAGCTGGGACAGCAACACTGAAGCTTTCTTT.

The chain links TRBV2 to TRBJ2-5; 7 positions agree with TRBD1. Germline V gives CDR1 SNHLY, CDR2 FYNNEI. The CDR3 runs 16 residues. With 5 bases clipped from V and 1 base from J, the junction kept 10 bases outside the gene matches. CDR3 region: CASSPPTDRVQETQYF. The CDR3 DNA is TGTGCCAGCAGTCCCCCAACCGACAGGGTCCAAGAGACCCAGTACTTC.

The chain combines TRBV27 with TRBJ2-1; 8 nucleotides align to TRBD1. The V gene's germline CDR1 is MNHEY and CDR2 SMNVEV (reference sequence). V gave up 4 bases and J gave up 5 bases; unmatched junction bases: 1. This CDR3 contains 13 residues. The chain's CDR3 is CASSWTGHNEQFF. The CDR3 DNA is TGTGCCAGCAGTTGGACAGGGCACAATGAGCAGTTCTTC.

This clone occurred a few times. The J gene is TRBJ2-3, the V gene TRBV5-5; 7 nucleotides line up with TRBD2. The CDR3 sequence is 14 residues long. The trim removed 4 bases at V and 9 bases at J, leaving 11 bases unmatched. Germline V lookup: CDR1 SGHKS, CDR2 YYEKEE (reference sequence). This CDR3 reads CASSLPATSDTQYF. CDR3 nucleotides: TGTGCCAGCAGCCTACCTGCTACTAGCGACACGCAGTATTTT.

The rearrangement joins TRBV6-5 to TRBJ2-7; D possibly uses TRBD1 or TRBD2 (5 bases each). Per the germline V gene, CDR1 is MNHEY and CDR2 is SVGAGI. V was clipped by 6 bases and J by 5 bases, with 14 bases between them. The CDR3 runs to 13 residues. The CDR3: CASRGGRGDEQYF. For the CDR3, the DNA is TGTGCCAGCAGGGGTGGACGAGGGGACGAGCAGTACTTC.

The chain employs TRBV27 and TRBJ1-5, with 7 bases that match TRBD1. V lost 6 bases, J lost 4 bases, and 6 bases stayed unmatched. The CDR3 loop spans 14 amino acids. CDR1 MNHEY and CDR2 SMNVEV come from the germline V gene (reference sequence). CDR3 loop: CASRLAGGNQPQHF. The CDR3 DNA reads TGTGCCAGCAGGTTAGCAGGGGGGAATCAGCCCCAGCATTTT.

This chain connects TRBV25-1 to TRBJ2-1; 10 positions match TRBD1. The germline V gene has CDR1 MGHDK and CDR2 SYGVNS. There are 12 residues in the CDR3. After removal of 10 bases from V and 8 bases from J, the junction contained 5 bases not matched to a gene. The CDR3 region is CATQDRGDEQFF. The CDR3 coding sequence is TGTGCCACCCAGGACAGGGGGGATGAGCAGTTCTTC.

The chain joins TRBV29-1 to TRBJ1-5; tentatively, D is TRBD1 (5 bases). This CDR3 contains 13 residues. Trimming shortened V by 7 bases and J by 0 bases, and 10 bases separated the two germline ends. The germline V gene encodes CDR1 SQVTM and CDR2 ANQGSEA. CDR3 nucleotide sequence: TGCAGCGCCCAAGGGGATAGCAATCAGCCCCAGCATTTT. Translation gives CSAQGDSNQPQHF.

This clone is a singleton in its sample. The chain carries TRBV9 and TRBJ2-3, with 8 bases lining up with TRBD1. Germline trimming cut 3 bases from V and 1 base from J; bases unmatched to any gene: 4. CDR3 size: 15 residues. CDR1 and CDR2 from the germline V gene are SGDLS and YYNGEE. The CDR3 region is CASSAAGGGTDTQYF. DNA of the CDR3: TGTGCCAGCAGCGCTGCAGGGGGCGGCACAGATACGCAGTATTTT. The full variable domain, with the rest looked up from reference TRBV9 and TRBJ2-3, is DSGVTQTPKHLITATGQRVTLRCSPRSGDLSVYWYQQSLDQGLQFLIQYYNGEERAKGNILERFSAQQFPDLHSELNLSSLELGDSALYFCASSAAGGGTDTQYFGPGTRLTVL.

This chain joins TRBV11-3 and TRBJ2-3, with D perhaps TRBD1 (6 bases). V lost 5 bases and J 4 bases, leaving 10 bases between the germline ends. The CDR3 is 13 amino acids. CDR1 SGHNT and CDR2 YENEEA come from the germline V gene. As DNA, the CDR3 is TGTGCCAGCAGCGAACAGGGACCAGATACGCAGTATTTT. Translation gives CASSEQGPDTQYF. Supplemented by reference TRBV11-3 and TRBJ2-3, the full variable domain reads EAGVVQSPRYKIIEKKQPVAFWCNPISGHNTLYWYLQNLGQGPELLIRYENEEAVDDSQLPKDRFSAERLKGVDSTLKIQPAELGDSAVYLCASSEQGPDTQYFGPGTRLTVL.

This clone was recorded only once. The genes are TRBV29-1 and TRBJ2-3; 11 bases agree with TRBD2. V shed 2 bases and J 0 bases; nucleotides not matched to a gene: 4. The CDR3 is 16 amino acids. The germline CDR1 and CDR2 sequences are SQVTM and ANQGSEA. The CDR3 nucleotides are TGCAGCGTTGAACCCGGGACTAGCGGAAGCACAGATACGCAGTATTTT. This gives the protein CSVEPGTSGSTDTQYF.

V gene TRBV27 combines with J gene TRBJ1-1; perhaps TRBD1 as D (6 bases). The CDR3 is 14 residues long. V dropped 3 bases and J dropped 5 bases, with 13 bases sitting between them. Germline V gene data show CDR1 as MNHEY and CDR2 as SMNVEV (reference sequence). The CDR3 nucleotides read TGTGCCAGCAGTTTCGGCGGGGGGCTGACTGAAGCTTTCTTT. Translated, it gives CASSFGGGLTEAFF.

The chain joins TRBV9 to TRBJ2-2, with 7 bases identical to TRBD1. The CDR3 loop spans 15 amino acids. The V gene's germline CDR1 is SGDLS and CDR2 YYNGEE. V trimming: 6 bases; J trimming: 2 bases; junction bases outside the gene matches: 7. The DNA for the CDR3 is TGTGCCAGCAACTGGGGACAGACCAACACCGGGGAGCTGTTTTTT. Translating it yields CASNWGQTNTGELFF.

This chain uses TRBV6-4 with TRBJ2-3; 8 bases are a match to TRBD1. The CDR3 length is 13 residues. Per the germline V gene, CDR1 is MRHNA and CDR2 is SNTAGT. J gave up 5 bases and V 4 bases, and 2 bases lay outside the gene matches. The CDR3 spells CASSAGGRDTQYF. CDR3 bases: TGTGCCAGCAGTGCAGGGGGCCGAGATACGCAGTATTTT.

V gene TRBV30 combines with J gene TRBJ1-2; no clear D. The V and J ends lost 7 bases and 0 bases respectively, with 12 bases between them. This CDR3 contains 13 residues. CDR1 and CDR2 from the germline V gene are GTSNPN and SVGIG (reference sequence). The CDR3: CALTSFTNYGYTF. The CDR3 nucleotides read TGTGCCTTGACTTCTTTCACTAACTATGGCTACACCTTC.

This chain connects TRBV7-9 to TRBJ1-1, with no clear D. CDR1 is SEHNR, CDR2 FQNEAQ, per germline (reference sequence). The CDR3 has 12 residues. V gave up 4 bases and J gave up 7 bases, with 10 bases separating them. Written as DNA, the CDR3 is TGTGCCAGCAGCTCAACACACAATGAAGCTTTCTTT. Its translation is CASSSTHNEAFF. Based on the CDR3 plus reference TRBV7-9 and TRBJ1-1, the full variable domain is DTGVSQNPRHKITKRGQNVTFRCDPISEHNRLYWYRQTLGQGPEFLTYFQNEAQLEKSRLLSDRFSAERPKGSFSTLEIQRTEQGDSAMYLCASSSTHNEAFFGQGTRLTVV.

The rearrangement links TRBV6-1 to TRBJ2-4, with 8 bases fitting TRBD1. V was pared by 1 base and J by 1 base, with 3 bases of the junction left unmatched. The CDR3 covers 16 residues. The germline V gene has CDR1 MNHNS and CDR2 SASEGT. The CDR3 sequence is CASSEEWTGAKNIQYF. The CDR3 region has the DNA TGTGCCAGCAGTGAAGAGTGGACAGGGGCCAAAAACATTCAGTACTTC.

The count of this clone is one. V is TRBV27 and J is TRBJ1-2, with D possibly TRBD1 on 5 matching bases. Trimming shortened V by 6 bases and J by 14 bases, and 22 bases separated the two germline ends. The CDR3 is 13 amino acids. The germline CDR1 and CDR2 sequences are MNHEY and SMNVEV (reference sequence). CDR3 sequence: CASSWDRTMEETF. The DNA for the CDR3 is TGTGCCAGCAGCTGGGACCGCACTATGGAGGAGACCTTC.

The rearrangement uses TRBV4-1 and TRBJ2-1; D gene ambiguous. The germline V and J ends were trimmed by 7 bases and 4 bases, with 17 bases remaining between them. Germline lookup yields CDR1 MGHRA and CDR2 YSYEKL. The CDR3 has 15 amino acids. CDR3 DNA: TGCGCCAGCAAACTCATCCCGGACCCGTACAATGAGCAGTTCTTC. Protein product: CASKLIPDPYNEQFF.

The chain joins TRBV5-1 to TRBJ2-7; D may correspond to TRBD1 or TRBD2 (5 bases each). There are 12 residues in the CDR3. V lost 7 bases to trimming and J lost 2 bases, with 10 bases between them. Germline values: CDR1 SGHRS, CDR2 YFSETQ. CDR3 coding DNA: TGCGCCAGCGGGGGTAACGCCTACGAGCAGTACTTC. This encodes CASGGNAYEQYF.